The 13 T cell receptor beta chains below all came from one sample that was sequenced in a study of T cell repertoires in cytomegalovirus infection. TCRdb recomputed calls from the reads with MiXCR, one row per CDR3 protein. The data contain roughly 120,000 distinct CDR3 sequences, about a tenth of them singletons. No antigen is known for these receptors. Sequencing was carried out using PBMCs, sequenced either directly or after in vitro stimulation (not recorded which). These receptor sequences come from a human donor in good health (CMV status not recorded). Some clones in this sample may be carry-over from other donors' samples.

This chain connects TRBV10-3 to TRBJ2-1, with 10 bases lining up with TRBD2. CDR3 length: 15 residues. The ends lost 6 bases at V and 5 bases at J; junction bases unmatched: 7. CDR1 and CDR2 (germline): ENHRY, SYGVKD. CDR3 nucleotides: TGTGCCATCAGATCCGCTAGCGGGGGAAACAATGAGCAGTTCTTC. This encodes CAIRSASGGNNEQFF.

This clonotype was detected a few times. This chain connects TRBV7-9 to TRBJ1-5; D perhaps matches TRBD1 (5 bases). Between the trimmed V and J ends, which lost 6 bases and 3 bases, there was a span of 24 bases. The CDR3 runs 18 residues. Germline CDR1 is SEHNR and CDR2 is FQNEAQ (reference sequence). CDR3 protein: CASSYIPTGQKTNQPQHF. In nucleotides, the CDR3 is TGTGCCAGCAGTTACATCCCGACGGGGCAGAAAACCAATCAGCCCCAGCATTTT.

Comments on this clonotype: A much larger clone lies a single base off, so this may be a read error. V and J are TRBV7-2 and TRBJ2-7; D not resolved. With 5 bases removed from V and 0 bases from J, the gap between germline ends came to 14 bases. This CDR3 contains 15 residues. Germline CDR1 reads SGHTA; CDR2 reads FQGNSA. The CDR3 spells CASSPHMVSSYEQYV. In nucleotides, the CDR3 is TGTGCCAGCAGCCCCCACATGGTCAGCTCCTACGAGCAGTACGTC.

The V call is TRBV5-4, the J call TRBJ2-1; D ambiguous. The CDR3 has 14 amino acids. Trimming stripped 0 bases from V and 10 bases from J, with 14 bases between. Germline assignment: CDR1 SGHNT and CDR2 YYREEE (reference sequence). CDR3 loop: CASSLDLEGREQFF. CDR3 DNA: TGTGCCAGCAGCTTGGACCTCGAAGGCCGGGAGCAGTTCTTC. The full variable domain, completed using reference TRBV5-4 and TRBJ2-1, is ETGVTQSPTHLIKTRGQQVTLRCSSQSGHNTVSWYQQALGQGPQFIFQYYREEENGRGNFPPRFSGLQFPNYSSELNVNALELDDSALYLCASSLDLEGREQFFGPGTRLTVL.

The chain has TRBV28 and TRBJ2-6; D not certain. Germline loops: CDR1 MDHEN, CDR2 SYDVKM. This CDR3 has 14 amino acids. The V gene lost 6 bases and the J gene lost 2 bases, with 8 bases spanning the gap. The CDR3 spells CASRLVPGANVLTF. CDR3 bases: TGTGCCAGCAGACTCGTCCCTGGGGCCAACGTCCTGACTTTC.

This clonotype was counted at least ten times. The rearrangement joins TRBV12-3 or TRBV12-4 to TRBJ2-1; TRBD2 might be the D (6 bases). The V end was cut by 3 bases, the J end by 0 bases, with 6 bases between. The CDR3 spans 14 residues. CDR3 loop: CASSLRGSYNEQFF. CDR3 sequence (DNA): TGTGCCAGCAGTTTGCGGGGCTCCTACAATGAGCAGTTCTTC.

CDR3 sequence: CASSLKGGAEETQYF. The CDR3 DNA is TGTGCCAGCAGCTTAAAGGGGGGAGCGGAGGAGACCCAGTACTTC. V gene TRBV5-6 combines with J gene TRBJ2-5; D may match TRBD1 or TRBD2 (6 bases each). V dropped 2 bases and J dropped 5 bases, with 16 bases sitting between them. The CDR3 totals 15 residues. Germline-derived CDR1 and CDR2 are SGHDT and YYEEEE.

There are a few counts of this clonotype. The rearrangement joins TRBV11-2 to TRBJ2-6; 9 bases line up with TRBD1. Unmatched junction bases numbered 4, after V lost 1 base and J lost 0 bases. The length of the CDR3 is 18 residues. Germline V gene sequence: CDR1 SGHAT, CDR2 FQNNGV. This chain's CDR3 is CASSLGQGGISGANVLTF. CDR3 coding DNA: TGTGCCAGCAGCTTAGGACAGGGGGGAATCTCTGGGGCCAACGTCCTGACTTTC.

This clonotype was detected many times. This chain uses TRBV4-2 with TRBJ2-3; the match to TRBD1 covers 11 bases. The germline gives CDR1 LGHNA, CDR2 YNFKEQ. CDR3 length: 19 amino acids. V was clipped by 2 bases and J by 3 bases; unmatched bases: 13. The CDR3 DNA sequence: TGTGCCAGCAGCCAATTATTAATCCCGGGACAGGGGGAAACAGATACGCAGTATTTT. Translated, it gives CASSQLLIPGQGETDTQYF.

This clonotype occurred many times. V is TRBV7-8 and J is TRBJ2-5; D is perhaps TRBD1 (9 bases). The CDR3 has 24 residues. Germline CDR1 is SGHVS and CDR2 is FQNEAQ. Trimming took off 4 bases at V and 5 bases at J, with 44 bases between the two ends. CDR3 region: CASSSPPIVLTGTGYSERGETQYF. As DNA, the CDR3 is TGTGCCAGCAGCTCGCCGCCAATTGTCCTAACCGGGACAGGGTATTCTGAGCGGGGGGAGACCCAGTACTTC.

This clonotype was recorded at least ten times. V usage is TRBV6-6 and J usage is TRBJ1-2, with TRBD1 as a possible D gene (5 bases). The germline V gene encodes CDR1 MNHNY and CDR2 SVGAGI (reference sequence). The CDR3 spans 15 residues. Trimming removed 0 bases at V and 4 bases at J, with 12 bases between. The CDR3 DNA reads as TGTGCCAGCAGTTACTCTCGGGAGGGGTTCTATGGCTACACCTTC. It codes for CASSYSREGFYGYTF.

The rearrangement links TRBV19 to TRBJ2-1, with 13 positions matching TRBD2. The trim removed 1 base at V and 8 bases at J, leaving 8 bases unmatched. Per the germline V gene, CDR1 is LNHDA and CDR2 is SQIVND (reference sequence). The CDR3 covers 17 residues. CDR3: CASSIGTTSGRADEQFF. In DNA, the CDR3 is TGTGCCAGTAGTATAGGTACTACTAGCGGGAGGGCCGATGAGCAGTTCTTC.

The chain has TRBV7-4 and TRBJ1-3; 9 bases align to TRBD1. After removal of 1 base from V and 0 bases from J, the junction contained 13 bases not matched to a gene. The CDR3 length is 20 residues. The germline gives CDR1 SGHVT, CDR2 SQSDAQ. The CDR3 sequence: CASSLDIGTGWPFSGNTIYF. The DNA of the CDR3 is TGTGCCAGCAGCTTAGATATCGGGACAGGGTGGCCCTTCTCTGGAAACACCATATATTTT.